A selection of T cell receptor beta chains follows, all from one sample in a study of cytomegalovirus exposure and HLA in healthy donors. Sequencing was performed with immunoSEQ multiplex PCR; in TCRdb, only in-frame clones are kept and a portion is missing. The sample records under 200,000 clones, approximately 78% being singletons. Specimen: PBMCs. These receptors all stem from a woman younger than 35 in good health and CMV-seronegative. CDR3s include the opening cysteine and the closing phenylalanine or tryptophan. A D gene is named only where the DNA matches it firmly. Where a row states a size, it is once, few, many or the class of an expanded clone; other rows omit it.

V	size	D	J	CDR3	DNA
TRBV19	-	-	TRBJ1-3	CASSIKGSGNTIYF	TGTGCCAGTAGTATCAAGGGGTCCGGAAACACCATATATTTT
TRBV7-9	once	-	TRBJ2-7	CASSSMTLWPTYEQYF	TGTGCCAGCAGCTCCATGACTCTGTGGCCTACCTACGAGCAGTACTTC
TRBV6-6	once	-	TRBJ1-5	CASRRDNGSNQPQHF	TGTGCCAGCAGGAGGGATAACGGCAGCAATCAGCCCCAGCATTTT
TRBV5-4	-	TRBD2	TRBJ2-7	CASSTGTSTYEQYF	TGTGCCAGCAGCACCGGGACTAGCACCTACGAGCAGTACTTC
TRBV6-6	-	-	TRBJ2-7	CASSRRDSYYEQYF	TGTGCCAGCAGCCGCCGGGACTCCTACTACGAGCAGTACTTC
TRBV18	-	-	TRBJ1-2	CASSPPAGVRSGYTF	TGTGCCAGCTCACCACCGGCAGGGGTGCGGAGCGGCTACACCTTC
TRBV5-6	few	TRBD2	TRBJ2-2	CASSGGLAGFWTGELFF	TGTGCCAGCAGCGGGGGACTAGCGGGATTCTGGACCGGGGAGCTGTTTTTT
TRBV7-8	few	-	TRBJ1-3	CASSSGWYSGNTIYF	TGTGCCAGCAGCTCGGGGTGGTACTCTGGAAACACCATATATTTT
TRBV28	-	-	TRBJ2-7	CASSPDGGLNLLDEQYF	TGTGCCAGCAGCCCTGACGGCGGGCTCAACCTCCTAGACGAGCAGTACTTC
TRBV13	-	TRBD1	TRBJ2-3	CASSFYRDSPTDTQYF	TGTGCCAGCAGCTTCTATCGGGACAGCCCCACAGATACGCAGTATTTT
TRBV6-6	-	TRBD1	TRBJ1-5	CASSYGQAGNQPQHF	TGTGCCAGCAGTTACGGACAGGCAGGTAATCAGCCCCAGCATTTT
TRBV28	-	TRBD1	TRBJ1-2	CAIEIPGQGGFRGYTF	TGTGCCATAGAAATCCCGGGACAGGGGGGGTTTAGGGGCTACACCTTC
TRBV18	-	-	TRBJ1-1	CASSPQGLNTEAFF	TGTGCCAGCTCACCACAGGGGTTGAACACTGAAGCTTTCTTT